This TCR beta chain appears in the sequencing data of a study of CXCR3-negative and CXCR3-positive naive CD8 T cells. All TRB cDNA libraries came from 5' RACE performed with UMI labels. TCRdb reprocessed the 5' RACE reads, with one entry per CDR3 protein and no DNA. The sample data list around 90,000 distinct CDR3 sequences. Germline-derived CDR1 and CDR2 are MNHEY and SVGAGI. This CDR3 spans 16 amino acids. The source is a human donor in good health. Some clones in this sample may be carry-over from other donors' samples. This chain links TRBV6-5 with TRBJ2-5; TCRdb's D gene call, TRBD2, goes unchecked for lack of DNA. Input material: naive CXCR3- CD8+ T cells from blood. Subset denoted: CD45RO-CCR7+CD27+CD95- naive CD8+ T cells lacking CXCR3 (TNR3-). CDR3 protein: CASSYLLAERAETQYF.